This T cell receptor (beta chain) was found in a study of PD-1 blockade in classical Hodgkin lymphoma. In the case of this clone: The antigen remains unidentified.

Study results and limitations: What drove the repertoire differences, possibly disease activity or prior therapy, has not been defined.

CDR1 GTSNPN and CDR2 SVGIG come from the germline V gene (reference sequence). This CDR3 has 11 residues. The V and J ends lost 3 bases and 7 bases respectively, with 9 bases between them. Measured with immunoSEQ multiplex PCR; TCRdb has only the in-frame clones, and not every one. Here the sample spans about 92,000 clones, 83% being singletons. Time point here: cycle 4 day 1 (C4D1), after 5 to 7 weeks of nivolumab. Each of the patients experienced relapse following autologous stem cell transplantation, and their brentuximab vedotin exposure differed. The rearrangement links TRBV30 to TRBJ1-2, with D tentatively TRBD1 (5 bases). This TCR came from a human donor with classical Hodgkin lymphoma. Sequenced material: peripheral blood mononuclear cells (PBMCs), taken before the fourth cycle of nivolumab. As DNA, the CDR3 is TGTGCCTGGAGGGGAGGGGCTGGCTACACCTTC. This translates into CAWRGGAGYTF.